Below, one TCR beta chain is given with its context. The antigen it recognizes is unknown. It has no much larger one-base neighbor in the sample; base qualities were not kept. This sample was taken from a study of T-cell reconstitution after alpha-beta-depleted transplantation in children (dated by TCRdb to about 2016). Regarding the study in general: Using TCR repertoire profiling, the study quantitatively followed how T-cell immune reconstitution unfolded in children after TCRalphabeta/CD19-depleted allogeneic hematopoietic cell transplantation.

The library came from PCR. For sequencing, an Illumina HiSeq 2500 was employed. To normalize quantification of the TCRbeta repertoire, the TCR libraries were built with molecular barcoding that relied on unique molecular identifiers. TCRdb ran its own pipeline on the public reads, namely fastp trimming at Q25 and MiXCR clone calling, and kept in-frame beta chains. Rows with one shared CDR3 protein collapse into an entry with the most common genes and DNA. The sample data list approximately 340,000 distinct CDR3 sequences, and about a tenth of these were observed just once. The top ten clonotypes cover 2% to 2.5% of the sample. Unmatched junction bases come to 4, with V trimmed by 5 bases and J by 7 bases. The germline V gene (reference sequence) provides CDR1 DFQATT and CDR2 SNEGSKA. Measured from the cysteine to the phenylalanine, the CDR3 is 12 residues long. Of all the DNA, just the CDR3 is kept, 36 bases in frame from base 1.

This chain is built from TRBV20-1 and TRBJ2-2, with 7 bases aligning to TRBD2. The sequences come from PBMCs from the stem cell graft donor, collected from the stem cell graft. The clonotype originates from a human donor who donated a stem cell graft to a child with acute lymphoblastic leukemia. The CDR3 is CSAQGLDGELFF. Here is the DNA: TGCAGTGCTCAAGGACTAGACGGGGAGCTGTTTTTT.